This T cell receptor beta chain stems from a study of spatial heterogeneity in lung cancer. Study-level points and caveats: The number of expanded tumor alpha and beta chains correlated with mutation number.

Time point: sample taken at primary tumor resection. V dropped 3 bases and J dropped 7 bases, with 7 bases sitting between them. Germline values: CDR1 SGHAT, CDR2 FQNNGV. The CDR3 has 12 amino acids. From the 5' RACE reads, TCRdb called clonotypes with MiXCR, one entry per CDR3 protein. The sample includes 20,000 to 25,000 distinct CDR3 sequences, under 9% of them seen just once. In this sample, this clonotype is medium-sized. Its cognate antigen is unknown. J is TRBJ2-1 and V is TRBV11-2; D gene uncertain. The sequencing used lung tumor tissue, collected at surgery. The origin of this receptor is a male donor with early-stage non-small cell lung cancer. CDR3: CASSFRTNEQFF. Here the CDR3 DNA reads TGTGCCAGCAGCTTTAGGACGAATGAGCAGTTCTTC.